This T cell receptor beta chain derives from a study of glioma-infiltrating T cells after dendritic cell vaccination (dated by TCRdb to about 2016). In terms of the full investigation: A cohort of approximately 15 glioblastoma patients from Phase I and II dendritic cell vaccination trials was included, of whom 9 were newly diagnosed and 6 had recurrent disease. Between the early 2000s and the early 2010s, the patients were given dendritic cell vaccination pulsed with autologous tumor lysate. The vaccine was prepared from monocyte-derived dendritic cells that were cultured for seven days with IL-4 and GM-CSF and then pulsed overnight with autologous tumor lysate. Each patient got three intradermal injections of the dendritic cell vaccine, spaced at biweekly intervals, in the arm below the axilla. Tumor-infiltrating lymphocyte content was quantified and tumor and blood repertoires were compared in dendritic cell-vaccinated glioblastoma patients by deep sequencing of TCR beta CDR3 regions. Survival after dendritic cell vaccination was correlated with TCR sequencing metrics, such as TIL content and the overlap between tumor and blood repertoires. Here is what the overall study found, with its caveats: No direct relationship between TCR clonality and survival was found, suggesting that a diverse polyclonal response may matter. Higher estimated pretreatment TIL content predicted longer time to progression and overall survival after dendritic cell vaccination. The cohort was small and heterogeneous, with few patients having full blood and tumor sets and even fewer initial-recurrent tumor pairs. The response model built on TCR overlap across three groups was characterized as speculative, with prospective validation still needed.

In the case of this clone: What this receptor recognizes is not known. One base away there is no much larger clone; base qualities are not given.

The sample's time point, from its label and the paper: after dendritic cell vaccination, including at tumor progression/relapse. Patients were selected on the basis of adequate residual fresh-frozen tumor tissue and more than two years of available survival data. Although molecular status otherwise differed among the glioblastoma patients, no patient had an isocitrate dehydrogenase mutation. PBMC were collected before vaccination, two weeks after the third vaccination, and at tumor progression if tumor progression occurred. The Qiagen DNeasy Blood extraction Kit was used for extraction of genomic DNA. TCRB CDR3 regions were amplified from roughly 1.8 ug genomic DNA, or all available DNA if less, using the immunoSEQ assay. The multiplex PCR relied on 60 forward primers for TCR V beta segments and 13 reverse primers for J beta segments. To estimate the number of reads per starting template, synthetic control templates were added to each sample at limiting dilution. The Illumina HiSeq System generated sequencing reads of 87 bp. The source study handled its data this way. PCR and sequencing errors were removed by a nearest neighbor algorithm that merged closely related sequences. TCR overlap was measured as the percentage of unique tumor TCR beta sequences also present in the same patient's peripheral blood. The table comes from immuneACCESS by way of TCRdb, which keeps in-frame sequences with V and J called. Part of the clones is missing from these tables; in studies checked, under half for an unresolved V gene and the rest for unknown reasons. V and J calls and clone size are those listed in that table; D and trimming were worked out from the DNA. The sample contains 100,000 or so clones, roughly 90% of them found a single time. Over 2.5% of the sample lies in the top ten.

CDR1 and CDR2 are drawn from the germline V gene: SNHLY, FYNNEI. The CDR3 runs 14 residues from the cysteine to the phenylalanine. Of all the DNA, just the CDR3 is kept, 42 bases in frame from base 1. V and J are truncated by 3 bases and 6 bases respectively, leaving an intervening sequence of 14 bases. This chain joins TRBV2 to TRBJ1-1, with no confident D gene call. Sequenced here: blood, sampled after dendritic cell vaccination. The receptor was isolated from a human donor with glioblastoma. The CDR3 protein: CASSDGEGDAEAFF. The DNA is TGTGCCAGCAGTGACGGAGAGGGCGACGCTGAAGCTTTCTTT.